The following is a T cell receptor beta chain sequence with its context. Its specificity is unknown. The record originates from a study of T cells after yellow fever vaccination. General study points: A secondary response was less intense yet reached its peak sooner, at day 5 versus 15. Reappearance after the booster was observed for most primary-vaccination clones (96% CD4, about 90% CD8). The study noted that FACS-sorted repertoires could contain abundant clonotypes contaminating from the bulk population. Among all clonotypes, a small share was observed in both CD4 and CD8 compartments.

TCRdb re-called the 5' RACE reads through MiXCR, storing one row per CDR3 protein. The data contain roughly 350,000 distinct CDR3 sequences, about 4% of them singletons. J was trimmed by 6 bases and V by 8 bases; bases with no gene match: 10. CDR1 and CDR2 from the germline V gene are MNHEY and SVGAGI. The CDR3 totals 14 residues. This clonotype originated in a man between 18 and 29 years old who received the YFV17D yellow fever vaccine. The sample was PBMCs, taken 5 days after the yellow fever booster vaccination. The chain couples TRBV6-5 to TRBJ2-1; 7 nucleotides agree with TRBD2. Here the CDR3 reads CASGPRLAGNEQFF. The CDR3, as DNA: TGTGCCAGCGGTCCTCGACTAGCAGGCAATGAGCAGTTCTTC.